The 24 T cell receptor beta chains below come from one sample, sequenced in a study of cytomegalovirus exposure and HLA in healthy donors. PCR used 60 Vbeta primers and 13 Jbeta primers. Libraries were prepared by immunoSEQ multiplex PCR; TCRdb keeps only in-frame clonotypes and omits some of them. The sample holds under 85,000 clones; roughly 79% are singletons and the top ten take under 25%. Sequencing used PBMCs. Receptors were obtained from a middle-aged woman in good health and CMV-seropositive.

This clone was seen more than once but under ten times. The V gene is TRBV9, the J gene TRBJ2-5, with D unclear. The CDR3 sequence is 13 residues long. The V gene's germline CDR1 is SGDLS and CDR2 YYNGEE. The germline V and J ends were trimmed by 0 bases and 7 bases, with 10 bases remaining between them. CDR3 DNA sequence: TGTGCCAGCAGCGTAGGTTGGTCGGGGACCCAGTACTTC. Amino acids: CASSVGWSGTQYF.

This clone was recorded once. This chain connects TRBV4-2 to TRBJ1-1, with D unclear. This CDR3 spans 13 amino acids. Between the trimmed V and J ends, which lost 2 bases and 1 base, there was a span of 5 bases. In germline, CDR1 is LGHNA, CDR2 YNFKEQ. The CDR3 nucleotides are TGTGCCAGCAGCCAATCCGGGAACACTGAAGCTTTCTTT. Translating it yields CASSQSGNTEAFF.

The J gene is TRBJ2-1, the V gene TRBV13, with TRBD1 matching over 9 bases. Germline CDR1 PRHDT, CDR2 FYEKMQ (reference sequence). The CDR3 loop spans 15 amino acids. V shed 5 bases, J shed 7 bases, and the junction held 9 bases outside the gene matches. CDR3 residues: CASSRTWDRENEQFF. The CDR3, as DNA: TGTGCCAGCAGCCGAACCTGGGACAGGGAAAATGAGCAGTTCTTC.

The gene calls are TRBV5-1 and TRBJ2-7, with 7 nucleotides matching TRBD1. The CDR3 is 17 amino acids. V was clipped by 0 bases and J by 1 base; unmatched bases: 10. Germline V lookup: CDR1 SGHRS, CDR2 YFSETQ. CDR3 loop: CASSLGGQSGPSYEQYF. The CDR3 DNA reads TGCGCCAGCAGCTTGGGGGGACAGTCGGGGCCATCCTACGAGCAGTACTTC.

The genes are TRBV7-2 and TRBJ2-1; D is perhaps TRBD1 (5 bases). The germline V gene has CDR1 SGHTA and CDR2 FQGNSA. The CDR3 has 12 amino acids. With 5 bases removed from V and 9 bases from J, the gap between germline ends came to 11 bases. In DNA, the CDR3 is TGTGCCAGCAGCCCCGGACAACTTGAGCAGTTCTTC. Amino acids: CASSPGQLEQFF.

This clone was seen only a few times. The CDR3 DNA is TGTGCCAGCAGTTACATCCAGTTCTCTGGGGCCAACGTCCTGACTTTC. It translates to CASSYIQFSGANVLTF. The rearrangement joins TRBV6-5 to TRBJ2-6; D gene ambiguous. Trimming removed 2 bases at V and 0 bases at J, with 8 bases between. The CDR3 contains 16 residues. In germline, CDR1 is MNHEY, CDR2 SVGAGI.

The J gene is TRBJ2-4, the V gene TRBV6-1; tentatively, D is TRBD2 (6 bases). Germline-derived CDR1 and CDR2 are MNHNS and SASEGT. The CDR3 is made up of 15 amino acids. Trimming removed 0 bases from V and 9 bases from J, with 15 bases in between. The CDR3 spells CASSEAGTGHTIQYF. Written as DNA, the CDR3 is TGTGCCAGCAGTGAAGCGGGGACTGGACACACCATTCAGTACTTC.

The chain combines TRBV28 with TRBJ1-1; TRBD1 matches 7 bases. V lost 6 bases, J lost 2 bases, and 9 bases stayed unmatched. This CDR3 is 15 amino acids long. Germline CDR1 MDHEN, CDR2 SYDVKM. CDR3 in amino acids: CASSLQDRINTEAFF. The CDR3, as DNA: TGTGCCAGCAGCTTACAGGACAGGATAAACACTGAAGCTTTCTTT.

The chain joins TRBV7-2 to TRBJ2-1, with no clear D. CDR3 size: 15 residues. Germline V gene lookup returns CDR1 SGHTA and CDR2 FQGNSA. V shed 2 bases and J shed 10 bases, with 18 bases lying between them. The CDR3 nucleotides are TGTGCCAGCAGCTTACTCCAGGTTTACAATGAAGAGCAGTTCTTC. Its protein product is CASSLLQVYNEEQFF.

The V call is TRBV6-6, the J call TRBJ2-1, with D perhaps matching TRBD1 (7 bases). Germline CDR1 MNHNY, CDR2 SVGAGI (reference sequence). Trimming took off 5 bases at V and 9 bases at J, with 17 bases between the two ends. The CDR3 runs 14 residues. The CDR3 DNA reads as TGTGCCAGCAGTACAGGGGCGGGATCGGGTGAGCAGTTCTTC. It translates to CASSTGAGSGEQFF.

The chain has TRBV5-1 and TRBJ2-1; 8 bases fit TRBD2. This CDR3 region has 14 residues. CDR1 and CDR2 (germline): SGHRS, YFSETQ. V shed 4 bases, J shed 5 bases, and the junction held 5 bases outside the gene matches. The CDR3 sequence: CASSEAGGNNEQFF. CDR3 nucleotides: TGCGCCAGCAGCGAGGCGGGAGGCAACAATGAGCAGTTCTTC.

The V call is TRBV5-4, the J call TRBJ1-4; TRBD1 might be the D (5 bases). Germline V gene sequence: CDR1 SGHNT, CDR2 YYREEE (reference sequence). This CDR3 region has 16 residues. The V end lost 4 bases, the J end lost 7 bases, and 20 bases lay between the germline ends. The CDR3 nucleotides read TGTGCCAGCAGCCAACCACTTGATGGGGGAGGTGAAAAACTGTTTTTT. This gives the protein CASSQPLDGGGEKLFF.

This clone appeared once. The same CDR3 also results from other DNA sequences found in this sample. The chain recombines TRBV27 with TRBJ2-7; D might be TRBD1 (6 bases). Germline lookup yields CDR1 MNHEY and CDR2 SMNVEV (reference sequence). The CDR3 is 13 amino acids. The V gene lost 4 bases and the J gene lost 0 bases, with 7 bases spanning the gap. CDR3 region: CASSSGDSYEQYF. The CDR3 DNA sequence: TGTGCCAGCAGTTCAGGGGACTCCTACGAGCAGTACTTC.

The chain couples TRBV7-8 to TRBJ1-5; TRBD1 is a possible D gene (5 bases). With 5 bases removed from V and 3 bases from J, the gap between germline ends came to 14 bases. The CDR3 totals 15 residues. Germline V gene data show CDR1 as SGHVS and CDR2 as FQNEAQ. The CDR3 DNA follows: TGTGCCAGCAGCCCAACGAGACAGCTCAATCAGCCCCAGCATTTT. It is translated as CASSPTRQLNQPQHF.

Regarding this clone: The same CDR3 can be traced to other DNA sequences in this sample. The rearrangement uses TRBV5-1 and TRBJ1-5; D gene ambiguous. Germline loops: CDR1 SGHRS, CDR2 YFSETQ. Trimming took 0 bases from V and 4 from J, leaving 8 bases between them. The CDR3 runs 14 residues. As DNA, the CDR3 is TGCGCCAGCAGCTTGGAAGGAGGTAATCAGCCCCAGCATTTT. The encoded protein is CASSLEGGNQPQHF.

This rearrangement joins TRBV30 to TRBJ2-3, with TRBD2 identical over 11 bases. The CDR3 runs 12 residues. CDR1 and CDR2 (germline): GTSNPN, SVGIG (reference sequence). With V trimmed by 5 bases and J by 9 bases, 4 bases remained unmatched. CDR3 bases: TGTGCCTGGGGGACTAGCGGTTACACGCAGTATTTT. It translates to CAWGTSGYTQYF.

The rearrangement joins TRBV10-2 to TRBJ2-2; the D gene is possibly TRBD2 (5 bases). The CDR3 totals 15 residues. With 4 bases removed from V and 2 bases from J, the gap between germline ends came to 11 bases. The germline CDR1 and CDR2 sequences are WSHSY and SAAADI. The CDR3 spells CASSARLTNTGELFF. CDR3 nucleotides: TGCGCCAGCAGTGCCAGACTAACAAACACCGGGGAGCTGTTTTTT.

CDR3: CASAMSGVISYNEQFF. CDR3 DNA: TGTGCCAGTGCAATGTCGGGAGTGATCTCCTACAATGAGCAGTTCTTC. V gene TRBV19 combines with J gene TRBJ2-1; D perhaps matches TRBD2 (6 bases). CDR3 length: 16 residues. Trimming removed 8 bases from V and 0 bases from J, with 17 bases in between. Germline V gene lookup returns CDR1 LNHDA and CDR2 SQIVND (reference sequence).

The chain recombines TRBV10-3 with TRBJ2-2; TRBD2 aligns across 9 bases. J lost 7 bases, V lost 6 bases, and 6 bases had no gene match. The CDR3 sequence is 14 residues long. From germline, CDR1 is ENHRY and CDR2 SYGVKD. The CDR3 DNA follows: TGTGCCATCAGCGCGGGAGGGCCAAACGGGGAGCTGTTTTTT. Translated, it gives CAISAGGPNGELFF.

This clone has only a few counts. The V call is TRBV11-2, the J call TRBJ2-1, with TRBD2 matching 9 bases. CDR1 and CDR2 from the germline V gene are SGHAT and FQNNGV. The V segment lost 5 bases and the J segment 6 bases; nucleotides outside the gene matches: 11. This CDR3 comprises 16 residues. The CDR3 sequence: CASSPASGAGGNEQFF. CDR3 nucleotides: TGTGCCAGCAGCCCTGCTAGCGGGGCGGGGGGCAATGAGCAGTTCTTC.

The chain couples TRBV19 to TRBJ2-5; D may be TRBD1 (5 bases). V was clipped by 3 bases and J by 7 bases, with 12 bases between them. CDR1 and CDR2 from the germline V gene are LNHDA and SQIVND (reference sequence). The CDR3 has 13 amino acids. CDR3 in DNA: TGTGCCAGTAGTATCGTCGGTCAGGGGACCCAGTACTTC. It is translated as CASSIVGQGTQYF.

The chain links TRBV10-3 to TRBJ2-3; D perhaps matches TRBD1 (6 bases). Trimming removed 6 bases at V and 4 bases at J, with 23 bases between. Germline V lookup: CDR1 ENHRY, CDR2 SYGVKD. This CDR3 region has 17 residues. CDR3 DNA sequence: TGTGCCATCAGCGACACAACAGGGAGCCGGGGCCCAGATACGCAGTATTTT. As protein: CAISDTTGSRGPDTQYF.

The chain employs TRBV18 and TRBJ1-6; perhaps TRBD1 as D (5 bases). The CDR3 is 15 residues long. Trimming took 6 bases from V and 6 from J, leaving 15 bases between them. Germline CDR1 reads KGHSH; CDR2 reads LQKENI. CDR3 sequence (DNA): TGTGCCAGCTCCCTCCCGGCAGGGTCTAATTCACCCCTCCACTTT. Translated: CASSLPAGSNSPLHF.

This clone has a single count. This chain uses TRBV15 with TRBJ1-2; weak D call: TRBD1 (5 bases). V lost 0 bases and J 4 bases, leaving 21 bases between the germline ends. The CDR3 spans 18 residues. Germline CDR1 and CDR2: LNHNV and YYDKDF (reference sequence). The CDR3 reads CATSRERGPQGSLYGYTF. The DNA of the CDR3 is TGTGCCACCAGCAGAGAACGCGGTCCGCAGGGATCGCTCTATGGCTACACCTTC. The full variable domain, completed using reference TRBV15 and TRBJ1-2, is DAMVIQNPRYQVTQFGKPVTLSCSQTLNHNVMYWYQQKSSQAPKLLFHYYDKDFNNEADTPDNFQSRRPNTSFCFLDIRSPGLGDTAMYLCATSRERGPQGSLYGYTFGSGTRLTVV.